The 5 T cell receptor beta chains below were found in one sample sequenced in a study of CD8+CD57+ T cells in acquired aplastic anemia. Flow cytometry had shown expanded CD8+CD57+ cells in the patients chosen for sequencing. Genomic DNA, the template, was used for profiling of the TCR beta VDJ and CDR3. TCRdb re-called the reads through MiXCR, storing one row per CDR3 protein. The profile shows around 150,000 distinct CDR3 sequences, 70% to 80% of them singletons. The sequenced sample was sorted CD4+, CD8+, or CD8+CD57+ T cells (not recorded which) from PBMCs. Every receptor here comes from a human donor with aplastic anemia.

The chain uses TRBV7-9 and TRBJ2-3; 8 nucleotides line up with TRBD1. The V gene end was trimmed by 5 bases and the J gene end by 3 bases; junction bases not matched to a gene: 1. Per the germline V gene, CDR1 is SEHNR and CDR2 is FQNEAQ (reference sequence). The CDR3 contains 13 residues. The CDR3 region has the DNA TGTGCCAGCAGCCACAGGGGGACAGATACGCAGTATTTT. It specifies CASSHRGTDTQYF.

The sample holds a few counts of this clonotype. This chain uses TRBV5-1 with TRBJ2-7; weak D call: TRBD1 (5 bases). The CDR3 loop spans 13 amino acids. The germline V gene encodes CDR1 SGHRS and CDR2 YFSETQ. V shed 0 bases and J shed 3 bases, with 7 bases lying between them. The CDR3 region is CASSLGQNYEQYF. The DNA of the CDR3 is TGCGCCAGCAGCTTGGGACAGAACTACGAGCAGTACTTC.

The chain joins TRBV7-9 to TRBJ2-1; D not certain. The V end was cut by 5 bases, the J end by 14 bases, with 16 bases between. The germline gives CDR1 SEHNR, CDR2 FQNEAQ (reference sequence). This CDR3 comprises 12 residues. The CDR3 loop reads CASSPSGTEEFF. For the CDR3, the DNA is TGTGCCAGCAGCCCCTCGGGCACAGAGGAGTTCTTC. Full variable domain (rest looked up from reference TRBV7-9 and TRBJ2-1): DTGVSQNPRHKITKRGQNVTFRCDPISEHNRLYWYRQTLGQGPEFLTYFQNEAQLEKSRLLSDRFSAERPKGSFSTLEIQRTEQGDSAMYLCASSPSGTEEFFGPGTRLTVL.

This clonotype was counted many times. This chain joins TRBV27 and TRBJ2-1; 7 bases match TRBD1. Germline lookup yields CDR1 MNHEY and CDR2 SMNVEV (reference sequence). CDR3 size: 15 residues. V was pared by 0 bases and J by 7 bases, with 6 bases of the junction left unmatched. CDR3 loop: CASSLSRGLLNEQFF. CDR3 nucleotide sequence: TGTGCCAGCAGTTTATCGAGGGGGCTGTTGAATGAGCAGTTCTTC.

J is TRBJ2-5 and V is TRBV19; D is unresolved. Looked up from germline, CDR1 is LNHDA and CDR2 is SQIVND (reference sequence). Trimming pared 6 bases from V and 5 bases from J, leaving 13 bases between. The CDR3 consists of 13 residues. DNA for the CDR3: TGTGCCAGTAGCCCTGACAACGGGGAGACCCAGTACTTC. Amino acid sequence: CASSPDNGETQYF.